A single sample is the source of the 30 T cell receptor beta chains below, sequenced in a study of T cell changes during pregnancy in multiple sclerosis. The data were produced by immunoSEQ multiplex PCR, yet TCRdb's version contains in-frame clones alone and is incomplete. The sample holds 20,000 to 25,000 clones, more than 80% seen once. The material sequenced was CD8+ T cells from peripheral blood mononuclear cells, taken in the first trimester of pregnancy. These receptors were taken from a female donor in good health, enrolled as a control in a pregnancy study.

The chain combines TRBV4-2 with TRBJ2-3, with 7 bases matching TRBD2. Trimming removed 3 bases from V and 8 bases from J; junction bases left unmatched: 8. Germline CDR1 LGHNA, CDR2 YNFKEQ. The CDR3 is 14 amino acids. This CDR3 reads CASSQGGGGFTQYF. The DNA for the CDR3 is TGTGCCAGCAGCCAGGGTGGGGGGGGATTTACGCAGTATTTT.

The chain couples TRBV11-2 to TRBJ2-1; weak D call: TRBD2 (5 bases). V dropped 5 bases and J dropped 5 bases, with 25 bases sitting between them. Germline V gene lookup returns CDR1 SGHAT and CDR2 FQNNGV. CDR3 length equals 18 residues. The CDR3 region is CASSAAAILVLVDNEQFF. The DNA for the CDR3 is TGTGCCAGCAGCGCCGCAGCGATACTAGTATTAGTCGACAATGAGCAGTTCTTC.

Concerning this clone: At one of its ends the junction is not consistent with the germline gene, which may arise from a read error. The rearrangement joins TRBV28 to TRBJ1-2; weak D call: TRBD1 (6 bases). CDR1 is MDHEN, CDR2 SYDVKM, per germline. The CDR3 is 13 amino acids. As DNA, the CDR3 is TGTGCCAGCAGTCCCCTTGGGACACCGGAAAAAGGCTTC. It translates to CASSPLGTPEKGF.

This clone was counted a single time. This sequence joins TRBV15 and TRBJ2-3; D gene unclear. Trimming took 0 bases from V and 3 from J, leaving 10 bases between them. Germline lookup yields CDR1 LNHNV and CDR2 YYDKDF (reference sequence). The CDR3 sequence is 15 residues long. The DNA of the CDR3 is TGTGCCACCAGCAGAGATGCCAGATCAACAGATACGCAGTATTTT. Translated, it gives CATSRDARSTDTQYF.

The chain employs TRBV15 and TRBJ1-5; 10 bases match TRBD1. Losses at the gene ends were 0 bases for V and 5 bases for J; bases not matched to a gene: 16. Germline assignment: CDR1 LNHNV and CDR2 YYDKDF (reference sequence). The CDR3 runs 20 residues. The CDR3 DNA reads TGTGCCACCAGCAGAGATGTCGGGACAGGGGCCCCGTTGTCTTATCAGCCCCAGCATTTT. Translating gives CATSRDVGTGAPLSYQPQHF.

This clone was detected once. The rearrangement links TRBV29-1 to TRBJ2-1; 8 bases align to TRBD2. This CDR3 is 16 amino acids long. With V trimmed by 4 bases and J by 7 bases, 15 bases remained unmatched. Per the germline V gene, CDR1 is SQVTM and CDR2 is ANQGSEA. CDR3 in DNA: TGCAGCGTTGTTGGCGGGGGGACCTTGGGCGAAAATGAGCAGTTCTTC. This gives the protein CSVVGGGTLGENEQFF.

The chain joins TRBV5-4 to TRBJ1-2; 7 nucleotides agree with TRBD1. CDR1 SGHNT and CDR2 YYREEE come from the germline V gene (reference sequence). After removal of 4 bases from V and 4 bases from J, the junction contained 13 bases not matched to a gene. This CDR3 spans 16 amino acids. CDR3 nucleotide sequence: TGTGCCAGCAGCCCCGCCACAGGAGAGGGGGCCTATGGCTACACCTTC. This gives the protein CASSPATGEGAYGYTF.

This clone turned up a few times. The chain couples TRBV5-1 to TRBJ2-7; the D is unclear. The length of the CDR3 is 13 residues. The germline gives CDR1 SGHRS, CDR2 YFSETQ. Trimming cost V 4 bases and J 5 bases, with 13 bases left between them. This CDR3 reads CASSHPRTDEQYF. The CDR3 DNA reads TGCGCCAGCAGCCATCCTCGAACGGACGAGCAGTACTTC. The full variable domain, in which reference TRBV5-1 and TRBJ2-7 provide the parts outside the CDR3, is KAGVTQTPRYLIKTRGQQVTLSCSPISGHRSVSWYQQTPGQGLQFLFEYFSETQRNKGNFPGRFSGRQFSNSRSEMNVSTLELGDSALYLCASSHPRTDEQYFGPGTRLTVT.

The chain is built from TRBV4-3 and TRBJ1-1; a weak D match, TRBD1 (6 bases). Germline-derived CDR1 and CDR2 are LGHNA and YSLEER. V lost 3 bases, J lost 4 bases, and 21 bases lay in between. The CDR3 runs 17 residues. As DNA, the CDR3 is TGCGCCAGCAGCCAGGTCGCAAGACAGGTAAAAGGCACTGAAGCTTTCTTT. Its translation: CASSQVARQVKGTEAFF.

This rearrangement joins TRBV7-9 to TRBJ2-3, with TRBD2 matching 13 bases. The length of the CDR3 is 16 residues. The trim removed 5 bases at V and 1 base at J, leaving 3 bases unmatched. Germline CDR1 SEHNR, CDR2 FQNEAQ (reference sequence). The CDR3 is CASSRTSGGGTDTQYF. Written as DNA, the CDR3 is TGTGCCAGCAGCCGTACTAGCGGGGGGGGCACAGATACGCAGTATTTT.

This rearrangement joins TRBV28 to TRBJ2-7; D might be TRBD1 (5 bases). This CDR3 is built from 13 residues. CDR1 and CDR2 (germline): MDHEN, SYDVKM. Deletions cut 7 bases from V and 2 bases from J, with 12 bases between. The CDR3 spells CASIRQSTYEQYF. DNA of the CDR3: TGTGCCAGCATACGACAGTCTACCTACGAGCAGTACTTC.

The chain recombines TRBV6-1 with TRBJ2-3, with 9 bases lining up with TRBD1. Germline V gene lookup returns CDR1 MNHNS and CDR2 SASEGT. Unmatched junction bases numbered 8, after V lost 4 bases and J lost 6 bases. The CDR3 sequence is 15 residues long. The chain's CDR3 is CASSGWTGEGDTQYF. The DNA for the CDR3 is TGTGCCAGCAGTGGATGGACAGGGGAGGGGGATACGCAGTATTTT.

The genes are TRBV7-6 and TRBJ2-1; 8 bases fit TRBD1. Germline V gives CDR1 SGHVS, CDR2 FNYEAQ. V lost 0 bases and J lost 7; bases outside the gene matches: 8. The CDR3 runs to 16 residues. As DNA, the CDR3 is TGTGCCAGCAGCTTAGCTGGGCAGGGGGCGCGGAATGAGCAGTTCTTC. Translated, it gives CASSLAGQGARNEQFF.

The V call is TRBV15, the J call TRBJ2-3, with 7 bases lining up with TRBD1. The CDR3 has 16 amino acids. Germline V CDR1 and CDR2: LNHNV, YYDKDF (reference sequence). V gave up 4 bases and J gave up 3 bases; unmatched junction bases: 10. The CDR3 DNA reads as TGTGCCACCAGCATTGGGGGTAACAGGGGTACAGATACGCAGTATTTT. It yields the protein CATSIGGNRGTDTQYF.

V usage is TRBV30 and J usage is TRBJ2-7; 7 bases match TRBD2. The CDR3 runs 13 residues. With V trimmed by 2 bases and J by 7 bases, 8 bases remained unmatched. Germline CDR1 GTSNPN, CDR2 SVGIG (reference sequence). As DNA, the CDR3 is TGTGCCTGGAGTATTATATTCGGGGGGGAGCAGTACTTC. Protein product: CAWSIIFGGEQYF. The full variable domain, rest sourced from reference TRBV30 and TRBJ2-7, is SQTIHQWPATLVQPVGSPLSLECTVEGTSNPNLYWYRQAAGRGLQLLFYSVGIGQISSEVPQNLSASRPQDRQFILSSKKLLLSDSGFYLCAWSIIFGGEQYFGPGTRLTVT.

This clone was counted a few times. The chain joins TRBV9 to TRBJ1-1; D may be TRBD1 (5 bases). V was trimmed by 3 bases and J by 1 base, leaving 13 bases between them. The CDR3 is 15 residues long. Germline CDR1 SGDLS, CDR2 YYNGEE. CDR3 sequence (DNA): TGTGCCAGCAGCGCCTGGGGCGAATCGAACACTGAAGCTTTCTTT. Its protein is CASSAWGESNTEAFF.

V usage is TRBV7-9 and J usage is TRBJ1-2, with D perhaps matching TRBD1 (6 bases). From germline, CDR1 is SEHNR and CDR2 FQNEAQ (reference sequence). The CDR3 extends over 17 amino acids. V was pared by 4 bases and J by 0 bases, with 18 bases between. The CDR3 is CASSSIDRRGANYGYTF. CDR3 nucleotides: TGTGCCAGCAGCTCAATCGACAGGAGAGGGGCTAACTATGGCTACACCTTC.

The chain combines TRBV4-3 with TRBJ1-4, with 7 bases identical to TRBD1. The CDR3 contains 15 residues. CDR1 and CDR2 from the germline V gene are LGHNA and YSLEER. Trimming at V came to 0 bases and at J to 7 bases, leaving 5 bases not matched to a gene. CDR3: CASSQEEGAGEKLFF. CDR3 nucleotides: TGCGCCAGCAGCCAAGAAGAGGGGGCGGGTGAAAAACTGTTTTTT.

This clone was recorded once. V gene TRBV15 combines with J gene TRBJ2-1; 11 bases agree with TRBD2. This CDR3 region has 16 residues. The V segment lost 1 base and the J segment 6 bases; nucleotides outside the gene matches: 5. CDR1 is LNHNV, CDR2 YYDKDF, per germline (reference sequence). CDR3 nucleotides: TGTGCCACCAGCAGAGTAGCGGGGGGGCCGTCCAATGAGCAGTTCTTC. Translated, it gives CATSRVAGGPSNEQFF.

The CDR3 nucleotides are TGTGCCAGCAGCTTGGCCCCCGAAGCTTTCTTT. Translated: CASSLAPEAFF. The chain is built from TRBV7-9 and TRBJ1-1, with unresolved D. Trimming removed 3 bases from V and 8 bases from J, with 7 bases in between. The CDR3 runs 11 residues. Per germline, CDR1 SEHNR and CDR2 FQNEAQ (reference sequence).

The chain employs TRBV4-1 and TRBJ1-3, with D unresolved. Trimming shortened V by 0 bases and J by 0 bases, and 3 bases separated the two germline ends. Germline CDR1 is MGHRA and CDR2 is YSYEKL. The CDR3 length is 14 residues. The CDR3 protein is CASSQDGSGNTIYF. The CDR3, as DNA: TGCGCCAGCAGCCAAGACGGCTCTGGAAACACCATATATTTT.

CDR3 sequence reads: CASSLFGTGDSPLHF. CDR3 bases: TGTGCCAGCAGTTTATTTGGGACAGGGGATTCACCCCTCCACTTT. The chain combines TRBV28 with TRBJ1-6, with 10 bases identical to TRBD1. The ends lost 1 base at V and 8 bases at J; junction bases unmatched: 2. Germline-derived CDR1 and CDR2 are MDHEN and SYDVKM. This CDR3 contains 15 residues.

This chain connects TRBV27 to TRBJ1-5; 9 bases match TRBD1. Per the germline V gene, CDR1 is MNHEY and CDR2 is SMNVEV (reference sequence). V lost 4 bases and J lost 3; bases outside the gene matches: 13. The length of the CDR3 is 18 residues. The CDR3 loop reads CASSSGQGGGFVNQPQHF. CDR3 coding DNA: TGTGCCAGCAGTTCGGGACAGGGCGGGGGTTTTGTCAATCAGCCCCAGCATTTT.

The count of this clone is one. The J gene is TRBJ2-3, the V gene TRBV27; 8 bases align to TRBD1. Trimming took 5 bases from V and 3 from J; bases not matched to a gene: 10. CDR3 length: 16 residues. From germline, CDR1 is MNHEY and CDR2 SMNVEV (reference sequence). CDR3: CASSPRMGQATDTQYF. CDR3 nucleotide sequence: TGTGCCAGCAGTCCGCGCATGGGACAGGCAACAGATACGCAGTATTTT.

This chain connects TRBV27 to TRBJ2-4; TRBD2 matches 7 bases. The CDR3 spans 15 residues. Germline V gene sequence: CDR1 MNHEY, CDR2 SMNVEV (reference sequence). Trimming cost V 3 bases and J 6 bases; bases outside gene matches: 8. CDR3 coding DNA: TGTGCCAGCAGTTTTACGGGGGGTCCGTTAAACATTCAGTACTTC. This translates into CASSFTGGPLNIQYF.

The J gene is TRBJ2-5, the V gene TRBV7-9, with a weak D call TRBD2 (6 bases). V shed 5 bases and J shed 4 bases, with 20 bases lying between them. Germline V lookup: CDR1 SEHNR, CDR2 FQNEAQ (reference sequence). The CDR3 totals 16 residues. The CDR3 DNA follows: TGTGCCAGCAGCCGGGACCCCAGGGAGGCAAGAGAGACCCAGTACTTC. This sequence encodes CASSRDPREARETQYF.

This chain connects TRBV9 to TRBJ1-5; tentatively, D is TRBD1 (6 bases). CDR3 size: 14 residues. The germline V gene encodes CDR1 SGDLS and CDR2 YYNGEE. V gave up 4 bases and J gave up 3 bases, with 11 bases separating them. CDR3 amino acids: CASSSGGANQPQHF. The CDR3, as DNA: TGTGCCAGCAGCTCCGGGGGGGCCAATCAGCCCCAGCATTTT.

This clone was counted once. V and J are TRBV4-3 and TRBJ1-4; D might be TRBD1 (5 bases). CDR3 length: 17 amino acids. Between the trimmed V and J ends, which lost 0 bases and 6 bases, there was a span of 17 bases. Germline V CDR1 and CDR2: LGHNA, YSLEER. CDR3 DNA sequence: TGCGCCAGCAGCCAAGATCGGGCTACAGGCACGGATGAAAAACTGTTTTTT. Its translation: CASSQDRATGTDEKLFF.

About this clone: Given a much more abundant clone one base away, this may be a read error. This sample includes further DNA sequences coding for the same CDR3. The V and J genes are TRBV7-9 and TRBJ2-5; TRBD2 matches at 9 bases. Germline-derived CDR1 and CDR2 are SEHNR and FQNEAQ (reference sequence). The CDR3 has 15 amino acids. The trim removed 6 bases at V and 4 bases at J, leaving 9 bases unmatched. CDR3 sequence (DNA): TGTGCCAGCAGTTCGGGTAGCGGGGGTGTAGAGACCCAGTACTTC. This translates into CASSSGSGGVETQYF.

The V gene is TRBV27, the J gene TRBJ1-2, with D unresolved. V was trimmed by 5 bases and J by 2 bases, leaving 9 bases between them. The CDR3 is 13 residues long. Germline V gene data show CDR1 as MNHEY and CDR2 as SMNVEV (reference sequence). This CDR3 reads CASSMAGNYGYTF. Here the CDR3 DNA reads TGTGCCAGCAGTATGGCGGGGAACTATGGCTACACCTTC.